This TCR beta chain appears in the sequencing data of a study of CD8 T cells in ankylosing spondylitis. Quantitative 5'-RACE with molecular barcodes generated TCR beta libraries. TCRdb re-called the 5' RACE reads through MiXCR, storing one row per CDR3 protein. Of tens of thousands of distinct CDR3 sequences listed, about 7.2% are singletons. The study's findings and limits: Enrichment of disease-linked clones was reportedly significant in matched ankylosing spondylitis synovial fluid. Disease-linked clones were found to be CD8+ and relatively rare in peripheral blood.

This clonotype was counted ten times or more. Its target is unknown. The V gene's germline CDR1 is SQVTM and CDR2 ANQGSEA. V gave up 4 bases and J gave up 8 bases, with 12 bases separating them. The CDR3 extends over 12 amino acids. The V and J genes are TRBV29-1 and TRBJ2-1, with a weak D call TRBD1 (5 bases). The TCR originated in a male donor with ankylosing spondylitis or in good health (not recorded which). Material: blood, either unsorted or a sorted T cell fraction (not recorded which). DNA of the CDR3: TGCAGCGTTGTACCATTACAGGATGAGCAGTTCTTC. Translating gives CSVVPLQDEQFF.